The 8 T cell receptor beta chains reported below all come from one sample, sequenced in a study of blood T cell repertoires in COVID-19. Here immunoSEQ multiplex PCR was the method, and the copy in TCRdb shows in-frame clones only, minus some. The sample has about 150,000 clones, approximately 86% seen once; the top ten hold around 6.2%. The sample consisted of PBMCs or T cells enriched from blood (not recorded which). The origin of the receptors is a woman aged 40 to 50 who had recovered from COVID-19.

The chain uses TRBV3-1 (or the pseudogene TRBV3-2) and TRBJ2-1, with D perhaps TRBD2 (6 bases). V lost 0 bases to trimming and J lost 7 bases, with 13 bases between them. The CDR3 extends over 15 amino acids. Per germline, CDR1 LGHDT and CDR2 YNNKEL (reference sequence). CDR3 DNA: TGTGCCAGCAGCCAAGATTACGGGGGTGAGAATGAGCAGTTCTTC. It specifies CASSQDYGGENEQFF.

The chain has TRBV5-1 and TRBJ1-2, with 10 bases aligning to TRBD1. This CDR3 has 18 residues. V was pared by 4 bases and J by 2 bases, with 14 bases of the junction left unmatched. Germline V gene lookup returns CDR1 SGHRS and CDR2 YFSETQ. CDR3 in amino acids: CASSPQTGTGESNYGYTF. The CDR3 nucleotides are TGCGCCAGCAGCCCGCAAACCGGGACAGGGGAATCGAACTATGGCTACACCTTC.

The chain combines TRBV12-3 or TRBV12-4 with TRBJ1-3; D gene uncertain. This CDR3 is built from 12 residues. Trimming left V 2 bases short and J 7 bases short, with 6 bases between. The CDR3 DNA reads TGTGCCAGCAGTTTATGGAGGAACACCATATATTTT. This sequence encodes CASSLWRNTIYF.

This clone was found a few times. The chain links TRBV10-1 to TRBJ2-5, with D maybe TRBD1 (6 bases). The germline V gene has CDR1 WNHNN and CDR2 SYGVQD (reference sequence). V lost 5 bases and J 12 bases, leaving 13 bases between the germline ends. The CDR3 is 11 amino acids. The CDR3 DNA is TGCGCCAGCAGTCCGGACAGAGAGAAGTACTTC. Its translation is CASSPDREKYF.

Remarks on this clone: A read error may produce the germline difference seen at one junction end. Other DNA sequences in this sample translate to the same CDR3. The J gene is TRBJ1-6, the V gene TRBV4-1; maybe TRBD1 (6 bases). CDR1 is MGHRA and CDR2 is YSYEKL in the germline V gene. The CDR3 covers 15 residues. CDR3 sequence: CASSQDQGGYSPLHF. CDR3 in DNA: TGCGCCAGCAGCCAAGATCAAGGGGGTTATTCACCTCTCCACTTT.

The V and J genes are TRBV4-2 and TRBJ1-2; TRBD1 is a possible D gene (6 bases). V lost 5 bases to trimming and J lost 8 bases, with 15 bases between them. CDR3 size: 13 residues. Germline V gene lookup returns CDR1 LGHNA and CDR2 YNFKEQ. CDR3 in amino acids: CASSATGLRGYTF. The CDR3 DNA reads TGTGCCAGCAGCGCTACAGGGCTCCGGGGCTACACCTTC.

The V gene is TRBV6-1, the J gene TRBJ2-3; TRBD2 aligns across 8 bases. Germline assignment: CDR1 MNHNS and CDR2 SASEGT. CDR3 length: 15 residues. V dropped 3 bases and J dropped 5; count of bases not matched to a gene: 7. CDR3 coding DNA: TGTGCCAGCAGTGACGGGGGACTAGTGAGAGATACGCAGTATTTT. It specifies CASSDGGLVRDTQYF.

The V and J genes are TRBV6-1 and TRBJ1-2; D possibly corresponds to TRBD1 (5 bases). Germline CDR1 is MNHNS and CDR2 is SASEGT. Trimming removed 2 bases at V and 8 bases at J, with 18 bases between. The CDR3 length is 15 residues. The CDR3, as DNA: TGTGCCAGCAGTGAAACGATCGGAGTTAGGGGAGGCTACACCTTC. It translates to CASSETIGVRGGYTF.